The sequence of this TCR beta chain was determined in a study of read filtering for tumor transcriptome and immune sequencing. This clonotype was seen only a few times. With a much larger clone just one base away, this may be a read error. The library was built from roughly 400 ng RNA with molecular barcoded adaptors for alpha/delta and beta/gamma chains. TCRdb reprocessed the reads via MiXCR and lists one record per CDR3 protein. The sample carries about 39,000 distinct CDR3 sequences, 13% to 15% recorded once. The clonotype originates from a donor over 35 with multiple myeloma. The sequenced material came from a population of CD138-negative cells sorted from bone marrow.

The CDR3 region has the DNA TGTGCCAGCAGTGGCCGGGTAGGGGGAAACACTGGAGCTTTCTTT. Encoded protein: CASSGRVGGNTGAFF. V usage is TRBV27 and J usage is TRBJ1-1; tentative D call: TRBD1 (6 bases). CDR3 length: 15 amino acids. Germline V lookup: CDR1 MNHEY, CDR2 SMNVEV (reference sequence).